This TCR beta chain was recovered during a study of blood T cell repertoires in COVID-19. Study information: Some COVID-19 samples were acute and others convalescent; all came from the United States, Italy and Spain.

Produced via immunoSEQ multiplex PCR; TCRdb's table is partial and in-frame only. The repertoire consists of some 170,000 clones, with around 82% occurring once and the leading ten covering 4.5% to 7.5%. Deletions cut 2 bases from V and 10 bases from J, with 6 bases between. From germline, CDR1 is LNHDA and CDR2 SQIVND (reference sequence). This CDR3 comprises 12 residues. Sequenced sample: PBMCs or T cells enriched from blood (not recorded which). This receptor was obtained from a man aged 35 to 55 who had recovered from COVID-19. The chain is built from TRBV19 and TRBJ1-6; tentative D call: TRBD1 (5 bases). CDR3 DNA sequence: TGTGCCAGTAGTATACAGGGCTCACCCCTCCACTTT. This sequence encodes CASSIQGSPLHF.